The source of this T cell receptor (beta chain) is a study of regulatory T cells in long-lasting Graves disease. Time point denoted: newly diagnosed GD, antithyroid drugs for less than 3 months. Following extraction of RNA from PBMCs, that RNA was used to make the TCR library. For TCR beta, libraries came from iRepertoire HTBI primers and Arm-PCR of CDR3 regions. Each CDR3 protein gets one entry after TCRdb re-called the multiplex PCR reads with MiXCR. The repertoire holds hundreds of thousands of distinct CDR3 sequences, with over 15% as singletons. The CDR3 spans 14 residues. V was trimmed by 6 bases and J by 0 bases, leaving 12 bases between them. Germline CDR1 reads MDHEN; CDR2 reads SYDVKM. Ten or more counts support this clonotype.

The receptor's source is a female donor with Graves disease. The input for sequencing was peripheral blood mononuclear cells (PBMCs), taken at new diagnosis, from a patient treated with antithyroid drugs. The chain carries TRBV28 and TRBJ2-7, with a weak D call TRBD1 (5 bases). CDR3 DNA sequence: TGTGCCAGCAGCTTAACAGGATCCTCCTACGAGCAGTACTTC. Translated: CASSLTGSSYEQYF. Full variable domain (remainder filled in from reference TRBV28 and TRBJ2-7): DVKVTQSSRYLVKRTGEKVFLECVQDMDHENMFWYRQDPGLGLRLIYFSYDVKMKEKGDIPEGYSVSREKKERFSLILESASTNQTSMYLCASSLTGSSYEQYFGPGTRLTVT.